The entry below describes one T cell receptor (beta chain). Its specific antigen is unknown. Base quality data are lacking; no much larger clone is found one base away. One collaborating source in Seattle enrolled patients during active infection and followed them longitudinally through the course of disease. Whole blood was collected in K2EDTA tubes by collaborating institutions according to the institutions' own protocols. For TCRbeta analysis, collaborator samples were shipped as frozen whole blood, as isolated PBMCs, or as DNA extracted from either sample type. The source of the sample is a study of blood T cell repertoires in COVID-19 (dated by TCRdb to the early 2020s). Context from the whole study: Samples from collaborators originated in the United States, Italy and Spain and spanned both the acute and convalescent phases of COVID-19. The material from the prospective study consisted of cDNA or gDNA derived from T cells, B-cell-depleted T cells, or PBMCs. The dataset comprised deeply sampled blood TCRbeta repertoires from subjects exposed to, actively infected with, or recovered from COVID-19. The repertoires were released in a freely available public database meant as a resource for research on the immune response to SARS-CoV-2. The samples were drawn from two sources: the first 160 participants of the ongoing ImmuneRACE study, and 1,200 or so subjects contributed by 6 global collaborators. Nearly every sample came with metadata listing a de-identified subject ID, COVID-19 status, age in years and sex. Where HLA class I and class II types were available, the types were taken from metadata supplied by the sample provider, not from assay-based typing. On the study overall, not on this receptor specifically: Clinical and demographic metadata were provided uncurated, with the amount varying by source and participant.

TCRbeta CDR3 regions were amplified from genomic DNA by means of the immunoSEQ Assay, a bias-controlled multiplex PCR. For the original study's pipeline: The number of nucleated cells in each sample was estimated from the amplification of reference gene primers within the assay. To quantify the absolute abundance of each unique TCRbeta CDR3 rearrangement, sequence reads were collapsed and filtered. For each sample, productive Simpson clonality was calculated as the square root of Simpson's diversity index over productive rearrangements. TCRdb took this table from immuneACCESS and kept in-frame rearrangements with V and J called. Such tables lack part of the clones; where checked against another copy, unresolved V genes explain under half of the gap, and the rest is unexplained. The V and J calls and clone size are taken from that table; D and trimming were inferred from the DNA. Present in this sample are roughly 70,000 clones, approximately 80% of which were seen just once. The top ten constitute 15% of the sample.

From the cysteine through the phenylalanine, the CDR3 covers 19 amino acids. The DNA shown is the 57-base CDR3, in frame from base 1. Taken from the germline V gene, the CDR1 and CDR2 loops are MNHEY and SVGEGT. For this chain, trimming is 6 bases at the V end and 0 bases at the J end, and the number of junction bases without a gene match is 14. This TCR derives from a man in his fifties or sixties with COVID-19, enrolled during active disease. The sequence links TRBV6-2 or TRBV6-3 to TRBJ2-7; a stretch of 13 junction bases matches TRBD2. Sequenced: peripheral blood. The DNA is as follows: TGTGCCAGCAGCCCTCACGGAGGACTAGCGGGAGCCCTCTCCTACGAGCAGTACTTC. Its product reads: CASSPHGGLAGALSYEQYF.